Below are 11 T cell receptor beta chains sequenced from a single sample in a study of shared clonotypes between healthy human individuals. Here immunoSEQ multiplex PCR was the method, and the copy in TCRdb shows in-frame clones only, minus some. This table has over a million clones, roughly 96% appearing once. The sequenced sample consisted of naive CD4+ T cells sorted from blood. Subset in this sample: CD45RA+ positively selected. All receptors derive from a man aged 30 to 39 in good health.

Concerning this clone itself: This same CDR3 is encoded by further DNA sequences in the sample. DNA for the CDR3: TGTGCCAGCTCCCTCGGGACGGCTAACACCGGGGAGCTGTTTTTT. It is translated as CASSLGTANTGELFF. The rearrangement uses TRBV18 and TRBJ2-2, with D perhaps given as TRBD1 or TRBD2 (5 bases each). The CDR3 totals 15 residues. Looked up from germline, CDR1 is KGHSH and CDR2 is LQKENI. Trimming cost V 6 bases and J 2 bases, with 13 bases left between them. The full variable domain, in which reference TRBV18 and TRBJ2-2 provide the parts outside the CDR3, is NAGVMQNPRHLVRRRGQEARLRCSPMKGHSHVYWYRQLPEEGLKFMVYLQKENIIDESGMPKERFSAEFPKEGPSILRIQQVVRGDSAAYFCASSLGTANTGELFFGEGSRLTVL.

The chain has TRBV9 and TRBJ2-7; TRBD1 aligns across 9 bases. The CDR3 covers 15 residues. V trimming: 4 bases; J trimming: 3 bases; junction bases outside the gene matches: 8. Per germline, CDR1 SGDLS and CDR2 YYNGEE. The CDR3: CASSSGTGIIYEQYF. The CDR3 coding sequence is TGTGCCAGCAGCTCCGGGACAGGGATTATCTACGAGCAGTACTTC.

Comment on this clone: Other DNA sequences in the same sample also yield this CDR3. The gene calls are TRBV28 and TRBJ2-2; possible D gene TRBD2, 7 bases. The CDR3 loop spans 17 amino acids. With 8 bases removed from V and 5 bases from J, the gap between germline ends came to 24 bases. Germline V gene data show CDR1 as MDHEN and CDR2 as SYDVKM. DNA for the CDR3: TGTGCCAGCTCGGGGGGCCCAGCGGGCTTTACGACCGGGGAGCTGTTTTTT. It encodes CASSGGPAGFTTGELFF.

The chain carries TRBV7-3 and TRBJ2-7; D remains unclear. Germline CDR1 reads SGHTA; CDR2 reads FQGTGA. This CDR3 has 13 amino acids. V was shortened by 5 bases and J by 7 bases, with 15 bases between the two germline ends. The CDR3 DNA reads as TGTGCCAGCAGCCGCAGTGGGCTGTCGGAGCAGTACTTC. Its translation: CASSRSGLSEQYF. Filled out from reference TRBV7-3 and TRBJ2-7, the complete variable domain reads GAGVSQTPSNKVTEKGKYVELRCDPISGHTALYWYRQSLGQGPEFLIYFQGTGAADDSGLPNDRFFAVRPEGSVSTLKIQRTERGDSAVYLCASSRSGLSEQYFGPGTRLTVT.

The rearrangement uses TRBV15 and TRBJ2-1; D is possibly TRBD1 (5 bases). Trimming removed 1 base at V and 0 bases at J, with 7 bases between. CDR3 length equals 15 residues. Germline values: CDR1 LNHNV, CDR2 YYDKDF (reference sequence). The CDR3 loop reads CATSRGQGSYNEQFF. The CDR3 DNA reads TGTGCCACCAGCAGAGGGCAGGGCTCCTACAATGAGCAGTTCTTC.

The chain joins TRBV29-1 to TRBJ2-1, with TRBD2 matching 8 bases. J gave up 7 bases and V 4 bases, and 21 bases lay outside the gene matches. Germline assignment: CDR1 SQVTM and CDR2 ANQGSEA. The CDR3 totals 18 residues. CDR3 coding DNA: TGCAGCGTTGTAGCGGGGCCAGGGTCTGGCGGGAGGTTTAATGAGCAGTTCTTC. Translating gives CSVVAGPGSGGRFNEQFF.

Written as DNA, the CDR3 is TGTGCCAGCTCCCAGAGCTCCTACAATGAGCAGTTCTTC. Translation: CASSQSSYNEQFF. The chain employs TRBV7-7 and TRBJ2-1; D is undetermined. The CDR3 has 13 amino acids. The V gene's germline CDR1 is SSHAT and CDR2 FNYEAQ (reference sequence). V lost 8 bases and J 0 bases, leaving 8 bases between the germline ends.

The V and J genes are TRBV2 and TRBJ1-2; tentatively, D is TRBD1 (6 bases). Germline CDR1 SNHLY, CDR2 FYNNEI. Between the trimmed V and J ends, which lost 4 bases and 7 bases, there was a span of 16 bases. This CDR3 has 14 residues. CDR3 bases: TGTGCCAGCAGTGCAACAGGGAATTTGAGTGGCTACACCTTC. The encoded protein is CASSATGNLSGYTF.

The gene calls are TRBV5-1 and TRBJ2-2; TRBD2 matches at 10 bases. The ends lost 3 bases at V and 7 bases at J; junction bases unmatched: 12. Germline assignment: CDR1 SGHRS and CDR2 YFSETQ. The CDR3 runs 17 residues. CDR3 DNA: TGCGCCAGCAGCTCCTTGGTGTCGAGCGGGAGGGTCGGGGAGCTGTTTTTT. Its translation is CASSSLVSSGRVGELFF.

J is TRBJ2-7 and V is TRBV20-1; no clear D. Deletions cut 5 bases from V and 7 bases from J, with 12 bases between. This CDR3 region has 11 residues. Germline lookup yields CDR1 DFQATT and CDR2 SNEGSKA (reference sequence). The CDR3 sequence is CSAPLYGEQYF. CDR3 coding DNA: TGCAGTGCTCCGTTGTACGGGGAGCAGTACTTC.

This clone occurred once. Other DNA sequences from this sample encode an identical CDR3 as well. The J gene is TRBJ2-7, the V gene TRBV18; D unresolved. This CDR3 is 12 amino acids long. Germline loops: CDR1 KGHSH, CDR2 LQKENI. V lost 3 bases and J lost 7, with 10 bases in between. The DNA of the CDR3 is TGTGCCAGCTCACCTAGCCTGAGGGAGCAGTACTTC. Its protein product is CASSPSLREQYF.